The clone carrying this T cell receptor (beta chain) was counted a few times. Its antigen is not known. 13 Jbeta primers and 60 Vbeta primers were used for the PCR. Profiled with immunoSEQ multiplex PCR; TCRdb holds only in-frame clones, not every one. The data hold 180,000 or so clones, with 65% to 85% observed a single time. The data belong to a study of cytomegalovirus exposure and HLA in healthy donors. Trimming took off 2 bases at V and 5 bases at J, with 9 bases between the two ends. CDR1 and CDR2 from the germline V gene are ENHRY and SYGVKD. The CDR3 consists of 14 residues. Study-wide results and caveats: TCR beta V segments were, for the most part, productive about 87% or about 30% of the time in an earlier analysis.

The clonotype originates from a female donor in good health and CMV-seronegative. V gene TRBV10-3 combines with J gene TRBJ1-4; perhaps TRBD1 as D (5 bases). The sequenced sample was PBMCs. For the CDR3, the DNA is TGTGCCATCAGTGAGGGCAGGGAAAATGAAAAACTGTTTTTT. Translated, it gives CAISEGRENEKLFF.